The sample holds one count of the clone carrying this T cell receptor beta chain. In the study's own analysis: Reference gene primer amplification gave nucleated cell count estimates. TCRdb keeps only in-frame clones here, not all; method: immunoSEQ multiplex PCR. V, J and clone size are those of that table, while D and trimming were read from the DNA. Of more than 350,000 clones listed, roughly nine tenths were seen once; the top ten hold 2.5% to 3.5%. The germline CDR1 and CDR2 sequences are SNHLY and FYNNEI. The CDR3 is made up of 13 amino acids. Trimming left V 3 bases short and J 0 bases short, with 6 bases between. This entry comes from a study of blood T cell repertoires in COVID-19. Study summary: Samples representing acute and convalescent COVID-19 were sourced from the United States, Italy and Spain. T cells, B-cell-depleted T cells, or PBMCs provided the cDNA or gDNA that served as material.

Those enrolled in Seattle joined during active infection and were followed longitudinally afterward. The sequencing sample was made of peripheral blood. This rearrangement joins TRBV2 to TRBJ2-7, with a tentative D call TRBD1 (5 bases). The TCR originated in a woman in her twenties or thirties with COVID-19, enrolled during active disease. CDR3 region: CASSDRVSYEQYF. DNA for the CDR3: TGTGCCAGCAGTGACAGGGTCTCCTACGAGCAGTACTTC.